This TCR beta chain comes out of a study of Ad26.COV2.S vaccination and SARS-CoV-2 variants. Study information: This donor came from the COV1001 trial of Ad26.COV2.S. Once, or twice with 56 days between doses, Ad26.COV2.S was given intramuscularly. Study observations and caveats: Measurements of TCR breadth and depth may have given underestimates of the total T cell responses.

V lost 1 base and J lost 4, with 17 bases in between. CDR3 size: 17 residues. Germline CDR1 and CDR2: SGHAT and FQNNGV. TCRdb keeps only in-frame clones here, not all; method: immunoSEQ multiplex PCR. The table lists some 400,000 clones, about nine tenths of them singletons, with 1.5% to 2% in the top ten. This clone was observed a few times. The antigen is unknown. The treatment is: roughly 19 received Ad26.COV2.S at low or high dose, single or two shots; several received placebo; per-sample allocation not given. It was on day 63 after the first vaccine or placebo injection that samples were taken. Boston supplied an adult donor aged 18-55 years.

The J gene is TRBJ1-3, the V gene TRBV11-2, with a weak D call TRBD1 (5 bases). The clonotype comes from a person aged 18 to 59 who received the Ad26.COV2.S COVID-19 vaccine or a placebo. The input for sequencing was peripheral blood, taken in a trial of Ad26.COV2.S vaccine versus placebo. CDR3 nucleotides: TGTGCCAGCAGCTTAGCCGCAGGGAGCCGGGCAGGAAACACCATATATTTT. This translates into CASSLAAGSRAGNTIYF.